This T cell receptor (beta chain) appears in the sequencing data of a study of control samples from healthy donors and cancer patients (dated by TCRdb to the early 2020s). Relative to germline, V is 4 bases shorter and J is 3 bases shorter, with 10 bases between their ends. Reading from cysteine to phenylalanine, the CDR3 counts 14 amino acids. This entry keeps only the CDR3 DNA: 42 bases, framed from base 1. In the germline V gene, CDR1 corresponds to MNHEY and CDR2 to SVGAGI. On this clone itself: No antigen is known for it. The sample holds no much larger clone one base away, and base qualities are not on file.

Library construction relied on the immunoSEQ multiplex PCR assay. This immuneACCESS table, as held by TCRdb, lists in-frame sequences with V and J called but not all clones. Of the missing ones, under half trace to an unresolved V gene in checked studies; the others have no known cause. The sample table records 50,000 to 65,000 clones; around nine tenths of these occur just once. The ten biggest clones cover 1% to 1.5% of the sample. The source is a woman aged 45-65 years with colorectal cancer. This sequence uses TRBV6-5 and TRBJ1-5; no D gene is confidently identified. The sequencing input was PBMCs. The CDR3 corresponds to CASSSGIINQPQHF. The DNA is TGTGCCAGCAGTTCGGGGATAATCAATCAGCCCCAGCATTTT.